The present entry profiles one T cell receptor (beta chain) with its context. These data originate in a study of blood T cell repertoires in COVID-19. This CDR3 is 16 amino acids long. In germline, CDR1 is SGDLS, CDR2 YYNGEE. V dropped 4 bases and J dropped 3 bases, with 17 bases sitting between them. The assay was immunoSEQ multiplex PCR, and TCRdb's table has in-frame clones only and misses some. In the table there are 100,000 to 150,000 clones, 86% of which are singletons. The sample was peripheral blood. The chain carries TRBV9 and TRBJ1-3; D is possibly TRBD1 (6 bases). This sequence was found in a woman in her sixties or seventies with COVID-19, enrolled during active disease. The CDR3 DNA sequence: TGTGCCAGCAGCTCCCAGCGGCAGGGGCTTGGAAACACCATATATTTT. It specifies CASSSQRQGLGNTIYF.